These 10 T cell receptor beta chains share one sample of origin, sequenced in a study of T cells expressing NK-cell markers. TCRdb reprocessed the 5' RACE reads and stores each CDR3 protein as one record, lacking DNA. In total, the table holds about 460,000 distinct CDR3 sequences. The sample consisted of blood T cells: a sorted CD56 or NKG2C T cell subset, CD4+ or CD8+ T cells, or bulk PBMC T cells (not recorded which). The origin of the receptors is a woman aged 50 to 65 in good health.

V and J are TRBV5-1 and TRBJ2-5; TCRdb proposes TRBD2, but this gene call is untestable without DNA. This CDR3 has 17 residues. CDR1 is SGHRS, CDR2 YFSETQ, per germline. The CDR3 spells CASSLARTRGPQETQYF.

V is TRBV12-3 or TRBV12-4 and J is TRBJ2-3; checking the TCRdb D call of TRBD2 is not possible without DNA. CDR3 size: 18 residues. The CDR3 reads CASSFTSGRAGGTDTQYF.

CDR3 amino acids: CASSLRGRETQYF. V is TRBV12-3 or TRBV12-4 and J is TRBJ2-5; absent DNA, TCRdb's TRBD1 call cannot be checked. The CDR3 extends over 13 amino acids.

The CDR3 loop is CATSDQASNTEAFF. V is TRBV24-1 and J is TRBJ1-1. This CDR3 is built from 14 residues. CDR1 KGHDR and CDR2 SFDVKD come from the germline V gene.

The J gene is TRBJ2-7, the V gene TRBV6-6; the TRBD1 assignment by TCRdb is unverifiable without DNA. Germline assignment: CDR1 MNHNY and CDR2 SVGAGI (reference sequence). The CDR3 loop spans 15 amino acids. CDR3: CASSTGTRKDYEQYF.

This chain uses TRBV12-3 or TRBV12-4 with TRBJ2-7; TCRdb calls TRBD2, which cannot be checked without DNA. This CDR3 contains 14 residues. CDR3 sequence reads: CASRKGRADVEQYF.

The chain recombines TRBV7-2 with TRBJ2-5. This CDR3 comprises 14 residues. Germline V gene data show CDR1 as SGHTA and CDR2 as FQGNSA. The CDR3 reads CASSLAWRTETQYF.

V usage is TRBV11-2 and J usage is TRBJ1-3. The CDR3 extends over 14 amino acids. Germline-derived CDR1 and CDR2 are SGHAT and FQNNGV. CDR3 amino acids: CASRPPTGGNTIYF.

The chain has TRBV10-2 and TRBJ2-3; absent DNA, TCRdb's TRBD2 call cannot be checked. Germline CDR1 is WSHSY and CDR2 is SAAADI. The CDR3 has 15 residues. The CDR3 here is CASRGAGGVTDTQYF.

The CDR3 is CASTHRGPNEKLFF. This sequence joins TRBV4-1 and TRBJ1-4; TCRdb picks TRBD1, but there is no DNA to check that call. The CDR3 sequence is 14 residues long. CDR1 MGHRA and CDR2 YSYEKL come from the germline V gene.